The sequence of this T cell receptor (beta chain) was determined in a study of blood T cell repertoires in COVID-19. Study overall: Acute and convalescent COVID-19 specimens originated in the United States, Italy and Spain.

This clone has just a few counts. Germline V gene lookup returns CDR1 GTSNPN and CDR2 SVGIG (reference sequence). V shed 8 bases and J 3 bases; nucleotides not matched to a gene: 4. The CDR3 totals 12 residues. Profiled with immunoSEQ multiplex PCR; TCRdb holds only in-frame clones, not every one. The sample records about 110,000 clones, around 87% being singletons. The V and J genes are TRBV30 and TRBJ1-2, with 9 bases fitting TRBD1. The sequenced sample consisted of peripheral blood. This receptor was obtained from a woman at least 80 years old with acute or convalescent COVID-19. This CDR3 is CAHGDRDYGYTF. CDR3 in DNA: TGTGCCCACGGGGACAGGGACTATGGCTACACCTTC.